This T cell receptor (beta chain) was documented in a study of blood T cells in healthy people across ages. General observations from the study: As age increased, TCR beta diversity per million T cells fell in a roughly linear fashion.

Primed by a sample-barcoded 5' primer and a J-beta primer mix, a second PCR proceeded for 7 to 11 cycles. Unique molecular identifiers of 12 random nucleotides labeled each cDNA. TCRdb reprocessed the 5' RACE reads with MiXCR, giving one entry per CDR3 protein. The sample yields some 900,000 distinct CDR3 sequences, about 48% seen once. Concerning this clonotype: Its target is unknown.

The source material was blood. This clonotype was sampled from a man aged 30 to 39 in good health.

The CDR3: CSAEEGNEQYF. The CDR3 nucleotides are TGCAGCGCTGAGGAAGGGAACGAGCAGTACTTC. V is TRBV29-1 and J is TRBJ2-7, with D unclear. V was cut by 7 bases and J by 5 bases, with 12 bases left in between. The length of the CDR3 is 11 residues. Germline V CDR1 and CDR2: SQVTM, ANQGSEA.